The 32 T cell receptor beta chains given below trace back to one sample, sequenced in a study of CD8+ T cells in alopecia areata. cDNA reverse transcribed from extracted RNA served as the sequencing template. Profiled with immunoSEQ multiplex PCR; TCRdb holds only in-frame clones, not every one. The data show roughly 190,000 clones, about three fifths seen once. As to treatment: oral pan-JAK inhibitor, 5-10 mg twice daily. The sequencing used CD4+ T cells sorted from blood, collected at week 4, from a patient treated with tofacitinib. These receptors were obtained from a human donor with alopecia areata.

This rearrangement joins TRBV15 to TRBJ1-2, with a possible D match to TRBD1 (5 bases). The V and J ends lost 0 bases and 3 bases respectively, with 14 bases between them. The CDR3 runs 16 residues. Germline CDR1 LNHNV, CDR2 YYDKDF (reference sequence). The CDR3 is CATSREISTAYYGYTF. The CDR3 DNA is TGTGCCACCAGCAGAGAGATCTCGACAGCCTACTATGGCTACACCTTC.

The chain links TRBV19 to TRBJ1-1; D is unresolved. The CDR3 covers 11 residues. The germline V gene has CDR1 LNHDA and CDR2 SQIVND (reference sequence). Trimming left V 3 bases short and J 4 bases short, with 3 bases between. CDR3 nucleotide sequence: TGTGCCAGTAGTATTCTCACTGAAGCTTTCTTT. Translation: CASSILTEAFF.

This chain joins TRBV10-2 and TRBJ1-5; D is perhaps TRBD1 (5 bases). Between the trimmed V and J ends, which lost 5 bases and 5 bases, there was a span of 10 bases. This CDR3 has 13 residues. CDR1 and CDR2 (germline): WSHSY, SAAADI. The CDR3 region is CASSTGSYQPQHF. The DNA for the CDR3 is TGCGCCAGCAGTACAGGATCGTATCAGCCCCAGCATTTT.

The CDR3 region has the DNA TGTGCCACCAGCAGGACAGGGGGCGGGCAAAATGAGCAGTTCTTC. Protein sequence: CATSRTGGGQNEQFF. This chain uses TRBV15 with TRBJ2-1; 10 bases match TRBD1. The V segment lost 3 bases and the J segment 7 bases; nucleotides outside the gene matches: 6. The CDR3 covers 15 residues. The V gene's germline CDR1 is LNHNV and CDR2 YYDKDF (reference sequence).

This clone was seen more than once but under ten times. V usage is TRBV5-1 and J usage is TRBJ1-1; a possible D gene is TRBD1 (5 bases). The V gene lost 0 bases and the J gene lost 5 bases, with 14 bases spanning the gap. This CDR3 contains 15 residues. Looked up from germline, CDR1 is SGHRS and CDR2 is YFSETQ. The CDR3 loop reads CASSLAAGQGTEAFF. CDR3 coding DNA: TGCGCCAGCAGCTTGGCCGCGGGGCAGGGAACTGAAGCTTTCTTT.

The chain combines TRBV29-1 with TRBJ2-1, with D tentatively TRBD1 (6 bases). Germline lookup yields CDR1 SQVTM and CDR2 ANQGSEA. Trimming took off 4 bases at V and 4 bases at J, with 11 bases between the two ends. This CDR3 comprises 13 residues. CDR3 in DNA: TGCAGCGTTGGTTCACAGGGATACAATGAGCAGTTCTTC. Its protein product is CSVGSQGYNEQFF.

Only one count was recorded for this clone. The chain couples TRBV6-1 to TRBJ1-5, with no clear D. V was pared by 10 bases and J by 2 bases, with 15 bases between. This CDR3 is built from 14 residues. Germline CDR1 and CDR2: MNHNS and SASEGT. Written as DNA, the CDR3 is TGTGCCACCCAGCAAGGGATCGGCAATCAGCCCCAGCATTTT. Its translation is CATQQGIGNQPQHF.

Worth noting for this clone: Different DNA sequences within this sample yield the same CDR3. This chain joins TRBV25-1 and TRBJ2-7, with D uncertain. The CDR3 sequence is 11 residues long. The V end was cut by 4 bases, the J end by 1 base, with 2 bases between. The germline gives CDR1 MGHDK, CDR2 SYGVNS. CDR3 sequence (DNA): TGTGCCAGCAGTGGTTCCTACGAGCAGTACTTC. This encodes CASSGSYEQYF.

V is TRBV29-1 and J is TRBJ2-3; the D gene could be TRBD1 or TRBD2 (5 bases each). The CDR3 runs to 12 residues. The V gene lost 6 bases and the J gene lost 7 bases, with 14 bases spanning the gap. Per the germline V gene, CDR1 is SQVTM and CDR2 is ANQGSEA. The CDR3 DNA is TGCAGCGTGGGGCCTAGCCAACATACGCAGTATTTT. Protein: CSVGPSQHTQYF.

The chain carries TRBV7-2 and TRBJ2-1; D is unresolved. V lost 5 bases to trimming and J lost 4 bases, with 12 bases between them. The CDR3 has 14 amino acids. Per the germline V gene, CDR1 is SGHTA and CDR2 is FQGNSA. The chain's CDR3 is CASSLSVKYNEQFF. The CDR3 DNA reads TGTGCCAGCAGCCTAAGCGTGAAGTACAATGAGCAGTTCTTC.

J is TRBJ1-2 and V is TRBV19; D might be TRBD1 (6 bases). The ends were cut back, 5 bases at V and 4 bases at J, with 17 bases in the middle. The CDR3 totals 15 residues. CDR1 and CDR2 (germline): LNHDA, SQIVND (reference sequence). The CDR3 nucleotides are TGTGCCAGTAGTGATACGGACAGTTCCACCTATGGCTACACCTTC. This encodes CASSDTDSSTYGYTF.

This clone was seen only a few times. This chain connects TRBV7-2 to TRBJ2-1; D is possibly TRBD2 (5 bases). With 5 bases removed from V and 2 bases from J, the gap between germline ends came to 10 bases. The CDR3 extends over 14 amino acids. CDR1 and CDR2 from the germline V gene are SGHTA and FQGNSA. CDR3 region: CASSIGLAYNEQFF. Written as DNA, the CDR3 is TGTGCCAGCAGCATCGGACTGGCCTACAATGAGCAGTTCTTC. Full variable domain (outside the CDR3, taken from reference TRBV7-2 and TRBJ2-1): GAGVSQSPSNKVTEKGKDVELRCDPISGHTALYWYRQSLGQGLEFLIYFQGNSAPDKSGLPSDRFSAERTGGSVSTLTIQRTQQEDSAVYLCASSIGLAYNEQFFGPGTRLTVL.

This clone was counted between two and nine times. V usage is TRBV25-1 and J usage is TRBJ2-7, with 9 bases lining up with TRBD1. Per germline, CDR1 MGHDK and CDR2 SYGVNS. This CDR3 comprises 13 residues. After removal of 8 bases from V and 4 bases from J, the junction contained 6 bases not matched to a gene. CDR3 amino acids: CASRDRATYEQYF. The CDR3 region has the DNA TGTGCCAGCCGGGACAGGGCTACTTACGAGCAGTACTTC.

The rearrangement uses TRBV10-3 and TRBJ2-7; 7 bases align to TRBD2. V trimming: 0 bases; J trimming: 4 bases; junction bases outside the gene matches: 3. This CDR3 has 14 residues. CDR1 ENHRY and CDR2 SYGVKD come from the germline V gene. The CDR3 loop reads CAISESNGRYEQYF. CDR3 coding DNA: TGTGCCATCAGTGAGTCGAACGGGAGGTACGAGCAGTACTTC.

This chain links TRBV19 with TRBJ1-5; D uncertain. The CDR3 is 13 residues long. The germline V gene encodes CDR1 LNHDA and CDR2 SQIVND (reference sequence). V lost 5 bases and J 0 bases, leaving 5 bases between the germline ends. This CDR3 reads CASSAPSNQPQHF. In DNA form, the CDR3 reads TGTGCCAGTAGTGCCCCTAGCAATCAGCCCCAGCATTTT.

This clone was recorded a few times. The V gene is TRBV30, the J gene TRBJ1-1; 11 bases match TRBD1. CDR3 length equals 14 residues. V dropped 3 bases and J dropped 5; count of bases not matched to a gene: 5. Per germline, CDR1 GTSNPN and CDR2 SVGIG (reference sequence). CDR3 protein: CAWRDRGLRTEAFF. The CDR3 coding sequence is TGTGCCTGGAGGGACAGGGGGCTTCGAACTGAAGCTTTCTTT.

This chain joins TRBV7-9 and TRBJ2-6; no firm D call. The CDR3 extends over 16 amino acids. Germline values: CDR1 SEHNR, CDR2 FQNEAQ (reference sequence). Trimming took off 4 bases at V and 0 bases at J, with 10 bases between the two ends. The CDR3 here is CASSSTNVSGANVLTF. CDR3 bases: TGTGCCAGCAGCTCCACGAATGTCTCTGGGGCCAACGTCCTGACTTTC. Drawing the rest from reference TRBV7-9 and TRBJ2-6, the complete variable domain is DTGVSQNPRHKITKRGQNVTFRCDPISEHNRLYWYRQTLGQGPEFLTYFQNEAQLEKSRLLSDRFSAERPKGSFSTLEIQRTEQGDSAMYLCASSSTNVSGANVLTFGAGSRLTVL.

The rearrangement links TRBV11-2 to TRBJ1-2; no definite D call. The CDR3 is 13 amino acids. Looked up from germline, CDR1 is SGHAT and CDR2 is FQNNGV. V was shortened by 2 bases and J by 6 bases, with 10 bases between the two germline ends. In nucleotides, the CDR3 is TGTGCCAGCAGCTTACGAGCTTCGGATGGCTACACCTTC. Residues: CASSLRASDGYTF.

This chain uses TRBV5-1 with TRBJ2-1, with TRBD1 matching 7 bases. Unmatched junction bases numbered 10, after V lost 3 bases and J lost 4 bases. In germline, CDR1 is SGHRS, CDR2 YFSETQ. This CDR3 spans 16 amino acids. The CDR3: CASSSMRTGRYNEQFF. CDR3 sequence (DNA): TGCGCCAGCAGCTCGATGCGGACAGGACGGTACAATGAGCAGTTCTTC.

The rearrangement joins TRBV5-1 to TRBJ2-3; D unclear. V gave up 4 bases and J gave up 2 bases, with 17 bases separating them. This CDR3 has 16 residues. Germline values: CDR1 SGHRS, CDR2 YFSETQ. The CDR3 reads CASSRYGQITTDTQYF. The CDR3 DNA reads TGCGCCAGCAGCCGCTACGGTCAAATAACCACAGATACGCAGTATTTT.

This chain uses TRBV29-1 with TRBJ1-6; D possibly corresponds to TRBD1 (5 bases). The CDR3 extends over 13 amino acids. Trimming shortened V by 6 bases and J by 7 bases, and 13 bases separated the two germline ends. The V gene's germline CDR1 is SQVTM and CDR2 ANQGSEA. The CDR3 reads CSVAGTANSPLHF. CDR3 bases: TGCAGCGTCGCCGGGACCGCCAATTCACCCCTCCACTTT.

The chain recombines TRBV7-8 with TRBJ2-3, with TRBD2 matching 7 bases. Per germline, CDR1 SGHVS and CDR2 FQNEAQ. The CDR3 runs to 15 residues. V was clipped by 4 bases and J by 0 bases; unmatched bases: 4. The CDR3 loop is CASSSGLDSTDTQYF. The DNA of the CDR3 is TGTGCCAGCAGCTCCGGACTAGATAGCACAGATACGCAGTATTTT.

The chain recombines TRBV11-2 with TRBJ2-1; 13 positions agree with TRBD2. V lost 4 bases and J lost 4; bases outside the gene matches: 1. CDR3 length: 15 amino acids. The germline CDR1 and CDR2 sequences are SGHAT and FQNNGV. CDR3: CASSSGLAGYNEQFF. Here the CDR3 DNA reads TGTGCCAGCAGCTCGGGACTAGCGGGATACAATGAGCAGTTCTTC.

This clone occurred once. The chain links TRBV29-1 to TRBJ2-5; D is unclear. The DNA end is a closer match to TRBJ2-7, so the J assignment may be wrong. The CDR3 spans 15 residues. Germline loops: CDR1 SQVTM, CDR2 ANQGSEA. CDR3 sequence: CSVDCLSAVPYEQYF. In DNA, the CDR3 is TGCAGCGTTGATTGTCTATCGGCGGTTCCCTACGAGCAGTACTTC.

The V call is TRBV2, the J call TRBJ1-2; D uncertain. CDR1 SNHLY and CDR2 FYNNEI come from the germline V gene. This CDR3 has 11 amino acids. Trimming removed 5 bases from V and 7 bases from J, with 8 bases in between. The CDR3 is CASSSRGGYTF. DNA for the CDR3: TGTGCCAGCAGTTCAAGAGGTGGCTACACCTTC.

The J gene is TRBJ2-1, the V gene TRBV30; no definite D call. CDR3 length: 11 residues. Germline loops: CDR1 GTSNPN, CDR2 SVGIG (reference sequence). Trimming shortened V by 1 base and J by 9 bases, and 7 bases separated the two germline ends. CDR3 nucleotides: TGTGCCTGGAGTGCGAGGAGTGAGCAGTTCTTC. Translating gives CAWSARSEQFF. The complete variable domain, with remaining parts taken from reference TRBV30 and TRBJ2-1, reads SQTIHQWPATLVQPVGSPLSLECTVEGTSNPNLYWYRQAAGRGLQLLFYSVGIGQISSEVPQNLSASRPQDRQFILSSKKLLLSDSGFYLCAWSARSEQFFGPGTRLTVL.

The rearrangement joins TRBV28 to TRBJ1-5; 10 positions agree with TRBD1. The CDR3 has 15 amino acids. Germline V gives CDR1 MDHEN, CDR2 SYDVKM. The junction had 6 bases not matched to a gene; V was cut back by 5 bases and J by 5 bases. CDR3 coding DNA: TGTGCCAGCAGTCTTATAGGACAGGGGGATCAGCCCCAGCATTTT. Translated: CASSLIGQGDQPQHF.

Details on this clone: This specimen includes other DNA sequences encoding the same CDR3. J is TRBJ2-3 and V is TRBV29-1; D may be TRBD2 (5 bases). With 3 bases removed from V and 0 bases from J, the gap between germline ends came to 7 bases. The CDR3 extends over 13 amino acids. In germline, CDR1 is SQVTM, CDR2 ANQGSEA. CDR3 residues: CSVDRGSTDTQYF. CDR3 in DNA: TGCAGCGTTGATCGCGGGAGCACAGATACGCAGTATTTT.

The chain combines TRBV11-2 with TRBJ2-7, with TRBD1 identical over 7 bases. The germline V gene has CDR1 SGHAT and CDR2 FQNNGV. Losses at the gene ends were 4 bases for V and 3 bases for J; bases not matched to a gene: 6. CDR3 length equals 14 residues. The CDR3 reads CASSSRTGRYEQYF. DNA of the CDR3: TGTGCCAGCAGCTCACGGACAGGACGCTACGAGCAGTACTTC.

The chain combines TRBV29-1 with TRBJ2-5; TRBD1 matches at 7 bases. Per germline, CDR1 SQVTM and CDR2 ANQGSEA. J was trimmed by 1 base and V by 7 bases; bases with no gene match: 12. This CDR3 is built from 15 residues. The CDR3 region has the DNA TGCAGCGCCGGGACAGCCTCCAGGCTCCAAGAGACCCAGTACTTC. It is translated as CSAGTASRLQETQYF.

Here the CDR3 DNA reads TGCAGCGCGCGAGAGGGGGTTGGTCAGCCCCAGCATTTT. Its translation: CSAREGVGQPQHF. V is TRBV29-1 and J is TRBJ1-5; D is possibly TRBD1 (6 bases). The V and J ends lost 7 bases and 6 bases respectively, with 16 bases between them. CDR1 is SQVTM, CDR2 ANQGSEA, per germline. The CDR3 is 13 amino acids.

The chain links TRBV6-5 to TRBJ2-5; no firm D call. The CDR3 contains 13 residues. From germline, CDR1 is MNHEY and CDR2 SVGAGI. V shed 8 bases and J shed 6 bases, with 16 bases lying between them. This CDR3 is CASAPGVTKTQYF. In nucleotides, the CDR3 is TGTGCCAGCGCCCCTGGTGTCACGAAGACCCAGTACTTC.